The present T cell receptor beta chain was sequenced within a study of T cell repertoires in cytomegalovirus infection. This clonotype was counted once. Its antigen is unknown. CDR3 length equals 13 residues. Trimming left V 8 bases short and J 5 bases short, with 16 bases between. TCRdb analysed the reads with MiXCR anew, one entry per CDR3 protein. The sample includes about 740,000 distinct CDR3 sequences, roughly 36% of them seen just once. The sequencing here drew on cultured PBMCs, taken from culture after CMV antigen stimulation. The chain combines TRBV5-3 with TRBJ1-2, with D maybe TRBD1 (5 bases). TRBV5-3 is labeled an ORF, and its function is uncertain. The clonotype originates from a human donor in good health (CMV status not recorded). Some clones in this sample may be carry-over from other donors' samples. The CDR3 nucleotides are TGTGCCAGCAGCATGCGTGGGGGGTATGGCTACACCTTC. Amino acid sequence: CASSMRGGYGYTF.